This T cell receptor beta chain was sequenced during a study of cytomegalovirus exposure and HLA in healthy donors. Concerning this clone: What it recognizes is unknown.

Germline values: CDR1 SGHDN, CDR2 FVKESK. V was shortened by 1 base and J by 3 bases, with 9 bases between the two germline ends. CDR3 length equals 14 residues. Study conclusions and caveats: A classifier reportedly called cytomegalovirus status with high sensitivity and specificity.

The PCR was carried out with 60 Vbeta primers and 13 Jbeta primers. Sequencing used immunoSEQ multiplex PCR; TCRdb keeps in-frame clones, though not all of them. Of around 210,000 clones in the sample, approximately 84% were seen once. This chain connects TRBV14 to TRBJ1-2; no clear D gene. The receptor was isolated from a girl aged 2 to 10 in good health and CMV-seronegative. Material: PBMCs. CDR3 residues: CASSQGNSYYGYTF. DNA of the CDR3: TGTGCCAGCAGCCAAGGGAACAGCTACTATGGCTACACCTTC. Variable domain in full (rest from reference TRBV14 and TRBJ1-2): EAGVTQFPSHSVIEKGQTVTLRCDPISGHDNLYWYRRVMGKEIKFLLHFVKESKQDESGMPNNRFLAERTGGTYSTLKVQPAELEDSGVYFCASSQGNSYYGYTFGSGTRLTVV.